The 26 T cell receptor beta chains below all came from one sample that was sequenced in a study of blood T cell repertoires in COVID-19. Produced via immunoSEQ multiplex PCR; TCRdb's table is partial and in-frame only. The sample consists of 150,000 to 170,000 clones, around 84% of them appearing once. Sequences were obtained from PBMCs or T cells enriched from blood (not recorded which). All receptors derive from a man in his fifties who had recovered from COVID-19.

This chain joins TRBV6-5 and TRBJ1-2, with a tentative D call TRBD1 (6 bases). V lost 6 bases and J 4 bases, leaving 18 bases between the germline ends. Per germline, CDR1 MNHEY and CDR2 SVGAGI. This CDR3 has 15 residues. As DNA, the CDR3 is TGTGCCAGCAGGGGGACGACAGGAATCCTCTATGGCTACACCTTC. This sequence encodes CASRGTTGILYGYTF.

The chain has TRBV19 and TRBJ1-2, with TRBD1 matching over 7 bases. The CDR3 covers 15 residues. Trimming removed 5 bases from V and 4 bases from J; junction bases left unmatched: 10. Looked up from germline, CDR1 is LNHDA and CDR2 is SQIVND (reference sequence). The CDR3 sequence: CASSPRTGIAYGYTF. The DNA of the CDR3 is TGTGCCAGTAGTCCCAGGACAGGCATAGCCTATGGCTACACCTTC.

This rearrangement joins TRBV7-9 to TRBJ1-2, with 9 bases aligning to TRBD1. CDR3 length: 13 amino acids. Germline CDR1 is SEHNR and CDR2 is FQNEAQ (reference sequence). J was trimmed by 8 bases and V by 0 bases; bases with no gene match: 1. CDR3 DNA: TGTGCCAGCAGCTTAGCCGACAGGGGGGGCTACACCTTC. Translation gives CASSLADRGGYTF.

The rearrangement joins TRBV5-6 to TRBJ2-5; tentatively, D is TRBD1 (5 bases). Germline values: CDR1 SGHDT, CDR2 YYEEEE. The length of the CDR3 is 15 residues. V lost 1 base and J 2 bases, leaving 12 bases between the germline ends. CDR3 in DNA: TGTGCCAGCAGCTTGTCAGGGATCCTACAAGAGACCCAGTACTTC. Its protein product is CASSLSGILQETQYF.

The chain joins TRBV2 to TRBJ2-2; no clear D gene. This CDR3 comprises 13 residues. Germline V lookup: CDR1 SNHLY, CDR2 FYNNEI. V gave up 4 bases and J gave up 1 base, with 4 bases separating them. CDR3 DNA sequence: TGTGCCAGCAGTGTAATGAACACCGGGGAGCTGTTTTTT. Its translation: CASSVMNTGELFF.

J is TRBJ1-5 and V is TRBV18; the D gene is possibly TRBD1 (5 bases). This CDR3 has 16 residues. V lost 3 bases and J 6 bases, leaving 18 bases between the germline ends. Looked up from germline, CDR1 is KGHSH and CDR2 is LQKENI. CDR3 region: CASSPDAQGWGQPQHF. CDR3 nucleotides: TGTGCCAGCTCACCTGACGCCCAGGGATGGGGTCAGCCCCAGCATTTT.

This chain links TRBV29-1 with TRBJ2-7; 9 positions match TRBD1. The CDR3 spans 14 residues. Germline V gives CDR1 SQVTM, CDR2 ANQGSEA. The V and J ends lost 5 bases and 3 bases, in that order; junction bases with no gene match: 8. CDR3 region: CSVRRDREGYEQYF. CDR3 nucleotides: TGCAGCGTTCGCCGGGACAGGGAGGGCTACGAGCAGTACTTC.

The chain links TRBV19 to TRBJ1-4, with 7 bases identical to TRBD1. Germline loops: CDR1 LNHDA, CDR2 SQIVND (reference sequence). CDR3 length: 16 residues. V shed 4 bases, J shed 3 bases, and the junction held 8 bases outside the gene matches. The CDR3 sequence: CASSTPYRGANEKLFF. For the CDR3, the DNA is TGTGCCAGTAGTACCCCTTACAGGGGCGCTAATGAAAAACTGTTTTTT.

The V and J genes are TRBV4-1 and TRBJ2-1, with D unresolved. This CDR3 is 14 amino acids long. Germline V gene lookup returns CDR1 MGHRA and CDR2 YSYEKL. V dropped 0 bases and J dropped 7 bases, with 10 bases sitting between them. The CDR3 region has the DNA TGCGCCAGCAGCCAAGACTCTTCCGTGAATGAGCAGTTCTTC. Translated: CASSQDSSVNEQFF.

This clone was detected a few times. This chain uses TRBV7-9 with TRBJ1-4; 8 nucleotides line up with TRBD1. V lost 0 bases, J lost 4 bases, and 13 bases stayed unmatched. Germline assignment: CDR1 SEHNR and CDR2 FQNEAQ (reference sequence). The CDR3 has 19 residues. The CDR3 loop is CASSLAFGRGLYGNEKLFF. The CDR3 DNA reads as TGTGCCAGCAGCTTAGCGTTTGGCAGGGGGCTCTATGGTAATGAAAAACTGTTTTTT.

The chain employs TRBV3-1 (or the pseudogene TRBV3-2) and TRBJ2-5, with D possibly TRBD2 on 5 matching bases. The V end lost 4 bases, the J end lost 0 bases, and 9 bases lay between the germline ends. The CDR3 length is 14 residues. CDR1 and CDR2 from the germline V gene are LGHDT and YNNKEL (reference sequence). CDR3 amino acids: CASSPRAYQETQYF. The CDR3 coding sequence is TGTGCCAGCAGCCCGCGGGCCTACCAAGAGACCCAGTACTTC.

This chain uses TRBV7-9 with TRBJ1-2, with unresolved D. Trimming removed 7 bases at V and 5 bases at J, with 11 bases between. Germline CDR1 SEHNR, CDR2 FQNEAQ (reference sequence). The CDR3 consists of 12 residues. This CDR3 reads CASTLGGYGYTF. CDR3 DNA sequence: TGTGCCAGCACCCTCGGCGGGTATGGCTACACCTTC.

V and J are TRBV6-5 and TRBJ2-7; D is possibly TRBD1 (5 bases). The germline gives CDR1 MNHEY, CDR2 SVGAGI. This CDR3 has 11 amino acids. Trimming took off 2 bases at V and 8 bases at J, with 7 bases between the two ends. The CDR3 DNA sequence: TGTGCCAGCAGTTACATGGGGCAGCAGTACTTC. Amino acids: CASSYMGQQYF.

CDR3 nucleotides: TGTGCCAGCAGTGAGGGGGGAGCCTCCTACAATGAGCAGTTCTTC. It codes for CASSEGGASYNEQFF. The V and J genes are TRBV2 and TRBJ2-1; tentative D call: TRBD2 (6 bases). This CDR3 spans 15 amino acids. V was shortened by 3 bases and J by 0 bases, with 9 bases between the two germline ends. Germline V lookup: CDR1 SNHLY, CDR2 FYNNEI.

This clone was detected a few times. The V gene is TRBV4-1, the J gene TRBJ1-1; 10 positions match TRBD1. Germline CDR1 and CDR2: MGHRA and YSYEKL. The J segment lost 5 bases and the V segment lost 4 bases, leaving 4 bases of the junction unmatched. This CDR3 is built from 14 residues. CDR3: CASSPRTGGTEAFF. As DNA, the CDR3 is TGCGCCAGCAGCCCACGGACAGGGGGGACTGAAGCTTTCTTT.

The chain links TRBV7-6 to TRBJ2-7; 7 bases are shared with TRBD2. CDR1 is SGHVS, CDR2 FNYEAQ, per germline. V lost 4 bases and J lost 3; bases outside the gene matches: 15. The CDR3 spans 17 residues. In nucleotides, the CDR3 is TGTGCCAGCAGCTCCCCTATAAGCGGGGAGACGGTCTACGAGCAGTACTTC. Protein sequence: CASSSPISGETVYEQYF.

Only one count was recorded for this clone. V is TRBV11-3 and J is TRBJ2-3, with 12 bases matching TRBD2. V lost 5 bases to trimming and J lost 3 bases; unmatched junction nucleotides: 3. Germline V lookup: CDR1 SGHNT, CDR2 YENEEA. This CDR3 is built from 15 residues. The DNA of the CDR3 is TGTGCCAGCAGCAGGACTAGCGGGGATACAGATACGCAGTATTTT. The encoded protein is CASSRTSGDTDTQYF.

The chain joins TRBV7-9 to TRBJ2-3; perhaps TRBD1 as D (6 bases). Germline values: CDR1 SEHNR, CDR2 FQNEAQ (reference sequence). CDR3 length: 15 amino acids. The V end was cut by 2 bases, the J end by 0 bases, with 9 bases between. The CDR3 DNA sequence: TGTGCCAGCAGCTTAATGGACAGTAGCACAGATACGCAGTATTTT. Translated, it gives CASSLMDSSTDTQYF.

This clone was seen a few times. This sequence joins TRBV6-5 and TRBJ1-4; 7 positions match TRBD1. The CDR3 runs 14 residues. The V segment lost 4 bases and the J segment 8 bases; nucleotides outside the gene matches: 7. Germline CDR1 and CDR2: MNHEY and SVGAGI. CDR3 in amino acids: CASSLTGLSEKLFF. CDR3 nucleotides: TGTGCCAGCAGTTTGACAGGGCTATCCGAAAAACTGTTTTTT.

The V call is TRBV5-6, the J call TRBJ2-7; 11 bases are a match to TRBD1. The V gene's germline CDR1 is SGHDT and CDR2 YYEEEE. Losses at the gene ends were 3 bases for V and 4 bases for J; bases not matched to a gene: 6. CDR3 length: 15 residues. As DNA, the CDR3 is TGTGCCAGCAGCTCGAGGACAGGGGGCTTTTACGAGCAGTACTTC. Translated, it gives CASSSRTGGFYEQYF.

This chain uses TRBV9 with TRBJ1-2, with D uncertain. Trimming removed 4 bases from V and 5 bases from J, with 18 bases in between. Germline assignment: CDR1 SGDLS and CDR2 YYNGEE. The CDR3 runs to 15 residues. CDR3: CASSSSLTRRYGYTF. The CDR3 bases are TGTGCCAGCAGCAGCTCCTTGACACGACGGTATGGCTACACCTTC.

This chain joins TRBV19 and TRBJ1-4, with TRBD1 identical over 8 bases. Per the germline V gene, CDR1 is LNHDA and CDR2 is SQIVND (reference sequence). The CDR3 spans 16 residues. Losses at the gene ends were 3 bases for V and 4 bases for J; bases not matched to a gene: 7. CDR3 DNA: TGTGCCAGTAGTATTAGGGCAGGGGGCGATAATGAAAAACTGTTTTTT. Translation: CASSIRAGGDNEKLFF.

This chain's CDR3 is CASRSTSGGPYEQYF. The CDR3 region has the DNA TGTGCCAGCAGGTCCACTAGCGGGGGGCCCTACGAGCAGTACTTC. The rearrangement uses TRBV3-1 (or the pseudogene TRBV3-2) and TRBJ2-7; 12 nucleotides agree with TRBD2. This CDR3 has 15 amino acids. Germline CDR1 and CDR2: LGHDT and YNNKEL (reference sequence). V trimming: 6 bases; J trimming: 2 bases; junction bases outside the gene matches: 5.

This chain connects TRBV11-3 to TRBJ2-7; D is perhaps TRBD2 (7 bases). The CDR3 runs to 16 residues. Germline CDR1 reads SGHNT; CDR2 reads YENEEA. V was cut by 0 bases and J by 2 bases, with 14 bases left in between. CDR3: CASSLERGGGTYEQYF. The DNA of the CDR3 is TGTGCCAGCAGCTTAGAGAGGGGCGGGGGCACCTACGAGCAGTACTTC.

The chain couples TRBV11-2 to TRBJ1-2, with 7 positions matching TRBD1. The V segment lost 5 bases and the J segment 6 bases; nucleotides outside the gene matches: 12. The CDR3 runs 15 residues. CDR1 is SGHAT and CDR2 is FQNNGV in the germline V gene. The CDR3: CASSPLTGFRHGYTF. The DNA for the CDR3 is TGTGCCAGCAGCCCGTTGACAGGGTTCAGGCATGGCTACACCTTC.

J is TRBJ1-5 and V is TRBV19; D possibly corresponds to TRBD1 (6 bases). Trimming cost V 1 base and J 1 base, with 14 bases left between them. This CDR3 spans 17 amino acids. Germline CDR1 is LNHDA and CDR2 is SQIVND (reference sequence). The CDR3 reads CASSIVFTGPSNQPQHF. CDR3 coding DNA: TGTGCCAGTAGTATAGTTTTCACAGGGCCCAGCAATCAGCCCCAGCATTTT.